Shown below are 17 T cell receptor beta chains from a single sample sequenced in a study of blood T cell repertoires in COVID-19 (dated by TCRdb to 2020 to 2021). Receptors were amplified or captured by the immunoSEQ multiplex PCR assay. The table was pulled from immuneACCESS by TCRdb, which kept in-frame rearrangements only. Such tables lose some clones; where checked, under half of the loss comes from unresolved V genes, and the rest has no known cause. This sample gives under 550,000 clones in total; 70% to 90% of them show up just once. Jointly, the top ten make up 0.8% to 0.9% of the sample. Sequenced sample: peripheral blood. The source is a man aged 18-30 years with COVID-19, enrolled during active disease.

The J gene is TRBJ2-7, the V gene TRBV6-5; the match to TRBD1 covers 8 bases. Germline V lookup: CDR1 MNHEY, CDR2 SVGAGI. The CDR3 has 14 amino acids. Losses at the gene ends were 6 bases for V and 1 base for J; bases not matched to a gene: 5. The CDR3 reads CASRGTGGSYEQYF. The DNA for the CDR3 is TGTGCCAGCAGGGGGACAGGCGGGTCCTACGAGCAGTACTTC.

The genes are TRBV25-1 and TRBJ1-6; TRBD1 aligns across 8 bases. The CDR3 sequence is 16 residues long. V shed 6 bases and J 8 bases; nucleotides not matched to a gene: 12. CDR1 is MGHDK, CDR2 SYGVNS, per germline. DNA of the CDR3: TGTGCCAGCAGGGGTGACAGGGGAGTTTGGGATTCACCCCTCCACTTT. Protein sequence: CASRGDRGVWDSPLHF.

The J gene is TRBJ2-3, the V gene TRBV7-9; TRBD2 matches at 11 bases. The V gene end was trimmed by 5 bases and the J gene end by 1 base; junction bases not matched to a gene: 8. Per germline, CDR1 SEHNR and CDR2 FQNEAQ (reference sequence). The CDR3 runs to 17 residues. The CDR3 is CASSGWTSGLGTDTQYF. The DNA of the CDR3 is TGTGCCAGCAGCGGTTGGACTAGCGGGTTGGGCACAGATACGCAGTATTTT.

The chain joins TRBV7-9 to TRBJ2-3; tentatively, D is TRBD2 (6 bases). Trimming removed 7 bases from V and 10 bases from J, with 15 bases in between. This CDR3 comprises 12 residues. The V gene's germline CDR1 is SEHNR and CDR2 FQNEAQ (reference sequence). The CDR3 coding sequence is TGTGCCAGCACCGGGGAGGTATGGGCGCAGTATTTT. Its translation is CASTGEVWAQYF.

V and J are TRBV6-1 and TRBJ1-2, with no clear D. The CDR3 length is 13 residues. Between the trimmed V and J ends, which lost 2 bases and 2 bases, there was a span of 6 bases. Per the germline V gene, CDR1 is MNHNS and CDR2 is SASEGT. Here the CDR3 reads CASSERENYGYTF. For the CDR3, the DNA is TGTGCCAGCAGTGAACGGGAGAACTATGGCTACACCTTC.

In regard to this clone: The sample holds other DNA sequences that translate to the same CDR3. The gene calls are TRBV2 and TRBJ2-7; D may be TRBD1 (5 bases). In germline, CDR1 is SNHLY, CDR2 FYNNEI. The CDR3 runs to 12 residues. Trimming left V 6 bases short and J 4 bases short, with 10 bases between. CDR3 amino acids: CASRADSYEQYF. CDR3 nucleotides: TGTGCCAGCAGGGCCGACAGTTACGAGCAGTACTTC.

V is TRBV9 and J is TRBJ2-7; 7 bases are a match to TRBD1. Germline CDR1 is SGDLS and CDR2 is YYNGEE. V lost 4 bases, J lost 5 bases, and 12 bases stayed unmatched. The length of the CDR3 is 15 residues. The CDR3: CASSLTPGTDHEQYF. DNA of the CDR3: TGTGCCAGCAGCCTGACACCCGGGACAGACCACGAGCAGTACTTC.

The chain has TRBV6-5 and TRBJ2-7; the match to TRBD2 covers 9 bases. Unmatched junction bases numbered 5, after V lost 2 bases and J lost 3 bases. CDR3 length: 15 amino acids. The V gene's germline CDR1 is MNHEY and CDR2 SVGAGI. CDR3 residues: CASSYVAGAIYEQYF. CDR3 sequence (DNA): TGTGCCAGCAGTTACGTAGCGGGGGCGATCTACGAGCAGTACTTC.

The chain is built from TRBV5-5 and TRBJ2-5, with TRBD2 matching 10 bases. The CDR3 runs 16 residues. V was clipped by 1 base and J by 5 bases; unmatched bases: 8. From germline, CDR1 is SGHKS and CDR2 YYEKEE (reference sequence). The CDR3 reads CASSLFLAGDGETQYF. CDR3 DNA: TGTGCCAGCAGCTTGTTTCTAGCGGGAGACGGGGAGACCCAGTACTTC.

V and J are TRBV6-5 and TRBJ2-3; D perhaps matches TRBD2 (6 bases). Germline values: CDR1 MNHEY, CDR2 SVGAGI. The V and J ends lost 1 base and 4 bases respectively, with 12 bases between them. The CDR3 loop spans 15 amino acids. CDR3 in amino acids: CASSYWAGRADTQYF. The DNA for the CDR3 is TGTGCCAGCAGTTACTGGGCGGGAAGGGCAGATACGCAGTATTTT.

The chain has TRBV10-2 and TRBJ1-1; TRBD1 matches 8 bases. The V gene's germline CDR1 is WSHSY and CDR2 SAAADI. CDR3 length equals 14 residues. J gave up 2 bases and V 4 bases, and 3 bases lay outside the gene matches. CDR3 region: CASSGTGINTEAFF. The CDR3 DNA sequence: TGCGCCAGCAGTGGGACAGGGATAAACACTGAAGCTTTCTTT.

The rearrangement links TRBV7-2 to TRBJ2-3, with D possibly TRBD1 on 5 matching bases. V lost 3 bases and J 2 bases, leaving 12 bases between the germline ends. This CDR3 is 15 amino acids long. CDR1 and CDR2 (germline): SGHTA, FQGNSA. The DNA for the CDR3 is TGTGCCAGCAGCTTCGAGACAGCCGCCACAGATACGCAGTATTTT. It translates to CASSFETAATDTQYF.

The chain is built from TRBV2 and TRBJ2-5, with a possible D match to TRBD1 (5 bases). V lost 11 bases and J lost 5, with 12 bases in between. This CDR3 is built from 11 residues. Germline assignment: CDR1 SNHLY and CDR2 FYNNEI. CDR3 bases: TGTGCCTCAGACAGCTGGGAGACCCAGTACTTC. This translates into CASDSWETQYF.

V is TRBV24-1 and J is TRBJ1-5; no reliable D call. V lost 4 bases and J lost 7, with 7 bases in between. CDR1 is KGHDR, CDR2 SFDVKD, per germline. This CDR3 spans 12 amino acids. The CDR3 loop is CATSERSQPQHF. Written as DNA, the CDR3 is TGTGCCACCAGTGAAAGGAGCCAGCCCCAGCATTTT.

This clone was seen just once. The V gene is TRBV12-3 or TRBV12-4, the J gene TRBJ1-2; D not certain. CDR3 length: 13 residues. The germline V and J ends were trimmed by 5 bases and 5 bases, with 12 bases remaining between them. This chain's CDR3 is CASSPDIYYGYTF. DNA for the CDR3: TGTGCCAGCAGTCCCGACATTTATTATGGCTACACCTTC.

J is TRBJ2-6 and V is TRBV5-1; D might be TRBD2 (6 bases). V was shortened by 0 bases and J by 0 bases, with 16 bases between the two germline ends. The V gene's germline CDR1 is SGHRS and CDR2 YFSETQ. The CDR3 contains 19 residues. CDR3 nucleotide sequence: TGCGCCAGCAGCTTGGCCAGGAGGGAGTACTACTCTGGGGCCAACGTCCTGACTTTC. Protein: CASSLARREYYSGANVLTF.

This clone appeared once. The chain is built from TRBV4-1 and TRBJ1-3; TRBD1 matches 9 bases. The trim removed 6 bases at V and 2 bases at J, leaving 8 bases unmatched. Looked up from germline, CDR1 is MGHRA and CDR2 is YSYEKL. This CDR3 contains 16 residues. As DNA, the CDR3 is TGCGCCAGCAGTCACCCGGGACAGGGCACTGGAAACACCATATATTTT. Its translation: CASSHPGQGTGNTIYF.